This TCR beta chain was recovered during a study of response to subunit inactivated influenza vaccine. Study conclusions and caveats: There was a suggestion from the authors that each seasonal influenza vaccination recruits few new T cells.

MiXCR, run by TCRdb on the RT-PCR reads, gives a single entry per CDR3 protein. The sample includes 150,000 or so distinct CDR3 sequences, about 11% of them seen just once. This clonotype was detected many times. Its antigen is as yet unknown. This clonotype was obtained from a man aged 50-75 years who received an inactivated influenza vaccine. Sequenced material: CD8+ T cells sorted from PBMCs, taken less than 30 months after vaccination.

The DNA for the CDR3 is TGTGCCATCAGCCCCGGGACAGGGAGAATCTACAATGAGCAGTTCTTC. It yields the protein CAISPGTGRIYNEQFF. This chain connects TRBV10-3 to TRBJ2-1, with TRBD1 matching over 9 bases. The CDR3 spans 16 residues. Germline CDR1 ENHRY, CDR2 SYGVKD. V lost 6 bases and J lost 3; bases outside the gene matches: 9.